These 11 T cell receptor beta chains share one sample of origin, sequenced in a study of Ad26.COV2.S vaccination and SARS-CoV-2 variants. Treatment reported: over 15 received Ad26.COV2.S at low or high dose, single or two shots; roughly five received placebo; per-sample allocation not given. The samples date from day 63 after the first vaccine or placebo injection. Produced via immunoSEQ multiplex PCR; TCRdb's table is partial and in-frame only. The repertoire holds about 430,000 clones, with approximately 90% as singletons. The sample here was peripheral blood, taken in a trial of Ad26.COV2.S vaccine versus placebo. Receptors were obtained from a person between 18 and 59 years old who received the Ad26.COV2.S COVID-19 vaccine or a placebo.

The chain carries TRBV27 and TRBJ2-3, with 8 bases that match TRBD2. The CDR3 is 16 amino acids. The junction had 10 bases not matched to a gene; V was cut back by 5 bases and J by 3 bases. Germline V gene lookup returns CDR1 MNHEY and CDR2 SMNVEV (reference sequence). CDR3 amino acids: CASSPFGGRLTDTQYF. Written as DNA, the CDR3 is TGTGCCAGCAGTCCCTTTGGCGGGAGGCTGACAGATACGCAGTATTTT.

This clone was detected only a few times. The gene calls are TRBV4-3 and TRBJ1-4, with D possibly being TRBD1 (6 bases). There are 14 residues in the CDR3. Germline assignment: CDR1 LGHNA and CDR2 YSLEER. V was pared by 3 bases and J by 6 bases, with 11 bases between. CDR3 loop: CASSQGGRHEKLFF. CDR3 nucleotides: TGCGCCAGCAGCCAGGGGGGCAGGCATGAAAAACTGTTTTTT.

The rearrangement joins TRBV19 to TRBJ1-1, with D tentatively TRBD1 (6 bases). The V and J ends lost 5 bases and 5 bases respectively, with 15 bases between them. From germline, CDR1 is LNHDA and CDR2 SQIVND (reference sequence). CDR3 size: 14 residues. The chain's CDR3 is CASSVNREVTEAFF. Written as DNA, the CDR3 is TGTGCCAGTAGTGTGAACAGGGAGGTGACTGAAGCTTTCTTT.

This clone was seen once. V usage is TRBV30 and J usage is TRBJ2-2; D possibly corresponds to TRBD2 (5 bases). CDR3 length: 13 residues. The germline V gene has CDR1 GTSNPN and CDR2 SVGIG (reference sequence). Trimming left V 0 bases short and J 4 bases short, with 6 bases between. The CDR3 sequence: CAWSVTSTGELFF. The CDR3 DNA is TGTGCCTGGAGTGTAACTAGCACCGGGGAGCTGTTTTTT. Supplemented by reference TRBV30 and TRBJ2-2, the full variable domain reads SQTIHQWPATLVQPVGSPLSLECTVEGTSNPNLYWYRQAAGRGLQLLFYSVGIGQISSEVPQNLSASRPQDRQFILSSKKLLLSDSGFYLCAWSVTSTGELFFGEGSRLTVL.

The gene calls are TRBV11-3 and TRBJ1-1; TRBD1 matches at 7 bases. CDR1 is SGHNT and CDR2 is YENEEA in the germline V gene. The CDR3 length is 13 residues. Trimming cost V 6 bases and J 5 bases; bases outside gene matches: 6. CDR3 sequence reads: CASSPQGSTEAFF. CDR3 DNA: TGTGCCAGCAGTCCACAGGGGTCTACTGAAGCTTTCTTT.

This chain joins TRBV6-2 or TRBV6-3 and TRBJ2-7, with D perhaps TRBD1 or TRBD2 (5 bases each). V lost 2 bases to trimming and J lost 4 bases, with 18 bases between them. Per germline, CDR1 MNHEY and CDR2 SVGEGT. The CDR3 extends over 16 amino acids. Here the CDR3 reads CASSYAYPGRPYEQYF. In DNA form, the CDR3 reads TGTGCCAGCAGTTACGCCTATCCGGGACGGCCGTACGAGCAGTACTTC.

The V and J genes are TRBV27 and TRBJ1-2, with TRBD1 identical over 9 bases. CDR1 is MNHEY, CDR2 SMNVEV, per germline (reference sequence). This CDR3 is built from 15 residues. Losses at the gene ends were 2 bases for V and 3 bases for J; bases not matched to a gene: 4. CDR3 protein: CASSLTGTGHYGYTF. CDR3 sequence (DNA): TGTGCCAGCAGTTTAACCGGGACAGGGCACTATGGCTACACCTTC.

Only a few counts were recorded for this clone. This chain links TRBV27 with TRBJ2-7; the D gene could be TRBD1 or TRBD2 (5 bases each). Trimming shortened V by 5 bases and J by 2 bases, and 13 bases separated the two germline ends. The CDR3 consists of 14 residues. CDR1 is MNHEY and CDR2 is SMNVEV in the germline V gene (reference sequence). CDR3 DNA sequence: TGTGCCAGCAGTACCCTGGGGACCGCCTACGAGCAGTACTTC. Amino acid sequence: CASSTLGTAYEQYF.

The chain recombines TRBV7-9 with TRBJ1-5; maybe TRBD1 (5 bases). Trimming stripped 5 bases from V and 0 bases from J, with 11 bases between. Germline lookup yields CDR1 SEHNR and CDR2 FQNEAQ (reference sequence). The CDR3 has 15 amino acids. CDR3: CASSQGLYSNQPQHF. CDR3 sequence (DNA): TGTGCCAGCAGCCAGGGCCTATATAGCAATCAGCCCCAGCATTTT.

The chain recombines TRBV7-6 with TRBJ1-6, with a tentative D call TRBD1 (5 bases). The CDR3 covers 16 residues. Germline V gene data show CDR1 as SGHVS and CDR2 as FNYEAQ. Trimming stripped 1 base from V and 10 bases from J, with 17 bases between. The chain's CDR3 is CASSLVAGSLGSPLHF. The CDR3 bases are TGTGCCAGCAGCTTAGTGGCAGGGAGTTTAGGATCACCCCTCCACTTT.

The gene calls are TRBV5-5 and TRBJ1-5; D is unresolved. The V gene lost 4 bases and the J gene lost 3 bases, with 11 bases spanning the gap. In germline, CDR1 is SGHKS, CDR2 YYEKEE (reference sequence). The CDR3 is made up of 14 amino acids. CDR3 coding DNA: TGTGCCAGCAGCGTTGGACGGCTCAATCAGCCCCAGCATTTT. Its translation: CASSVGRLNQPQHF.